A single TCR beta chain is shown here with its context. There is no known antigen for this receptor. No qualities accompany the bases; no much larger clone lies one base away. Libraries were prepared through 5' RACE. Sequenced on a NextSeq 500. In the TCR library protocol, unique molecular identifiers were attached to individual cDNA molecules to correct for PCR bias and sequencing error. Sequencing covered both TCR alpha and beta chains, and within each sample the abundances of alpha and beta sequences were tightly co-correlated. Per the source publication's procedure: V gene, J gene and CDR3 annotation of TCR sequences was performed with Decombinator V4. TCRs were defined as expanded if a significant change between any two time points was detected under a Poisson model with p below 0.0001. Abundances of TCRs were expressed as counts per million after normalisation to the total number of TCRs sequenced in each sample. MAIT TCRs were defined by TRAV1-2 paired with TRAJ12, TRAJ20 or TRAJ33, and iNKT TCRs by TRAV10 paired with TRAJ18. VDJdb, accessed 1 November 2021, was searched for CMV, EBV and SARS-CoV-2 annotated TCRs, excluding TCRs annotated for multiple antigens. TCRdb reanalyzed the raw reads on its own, using fastp at Q25 for trimming and MiXCR for clone calling, and kept in-frame beta chains. Duplicate CDR3 protein sequences are folded into a single record with the most common DNA and genes. These V and J calls derive from TCRdb rather than the authors' analysis. The table for this sample lists tens of thousands of distinct CDR3 sequences; over 10% of them were counted only once. Approximately 4.8% of the sample is in the top ten clones.

This sample is part of a study of early T cells in non-severe SARS-CoV-2 infection (dated by TCRdb to 2020 to 2023). As for the study more broadly: Bulk RNA from unsorted whole blood was used for TCR sequencing, so alpha and beta chains could not be paired. The paper's findings and limits, for the study overall: VDJdb matching was skewed toward anti-spike CD8 responses and likely underestimated virus-specific expansions, missing private and CD4 specificities.

This was a case-control study nested in a cohort of healthcare workers in London, UK, who had nasopharyngeal swab PCR tests and blood samples taken every week. Healthcare workers were recruited between 23 and 31 March 2020, during the week of the UK lockdown, and were followed weekly for up to roughly 15 weeks. V is pared back by 8 bases and J by 2 bases, with 15 bases lying between the germline termini. In the germline V gene, CDR1 corresponds to SQVTM and CDR2 to ANQGSEA. There are 13 amino acids in the CDR3, from cysteine to phenylalanine inclusive. Only CDR3 DNA remains: 39 bases, in frame from the first base.

Recombination linked TRBV29-1 to TRBJ1-2; there is no confident call for the D gene. Sequencing was done on a sample of whole blood. The source of this sequence is an adult who was a healthcare worker with PCR-confirmed SARS-CoV-2 infection or an uninfected control (not recorded which). The DNA sequence is as follows: TGCAGCCTCCCCGCTGACACGAACTATGGCTACACCTTC. It encodes CSLPADTNYGYTF.